The T cell receptor (beta chain) described here comes from a study of molecular identifiers for immune sequencing clone quantification. Per germline, CDR1 SGHDN and CDR2 FVKESK. Trimming took 2 bases from V and 5 from J, leaving 9 bases between them. CDR3 length: 13 residues. This clonotype was detected ten times or more. Previously described methods and listed TCR primers were employed for the bulk TCR libraries. TCRdb reanalysed the PCR reads using MiXCR and keeps one entry per CDR3 protein. The sample lists about 630,000 distinct CDR3 sequences, roughly 23% occurring once. Sequencing was carried out using naive CD8+ T cells from blood, with Jurkat cell RNA spiked in. Described subset: FACS-sorted CD8+CD4-CCR7+CD45RA+ naive T cells. The rearrangement uses TRBV14 and TRBJ1-2, with D uncertain. The clonotype comes from a human donor in good health. Some libraries in this study had Jurkat cell RNA spiked in. This CDR3 is CASSQSGRYGYTF. As DNA, the CDR3 is TGTGCCAGCAGCCAAAGCGGGAGATATGGCTACACCTTC.